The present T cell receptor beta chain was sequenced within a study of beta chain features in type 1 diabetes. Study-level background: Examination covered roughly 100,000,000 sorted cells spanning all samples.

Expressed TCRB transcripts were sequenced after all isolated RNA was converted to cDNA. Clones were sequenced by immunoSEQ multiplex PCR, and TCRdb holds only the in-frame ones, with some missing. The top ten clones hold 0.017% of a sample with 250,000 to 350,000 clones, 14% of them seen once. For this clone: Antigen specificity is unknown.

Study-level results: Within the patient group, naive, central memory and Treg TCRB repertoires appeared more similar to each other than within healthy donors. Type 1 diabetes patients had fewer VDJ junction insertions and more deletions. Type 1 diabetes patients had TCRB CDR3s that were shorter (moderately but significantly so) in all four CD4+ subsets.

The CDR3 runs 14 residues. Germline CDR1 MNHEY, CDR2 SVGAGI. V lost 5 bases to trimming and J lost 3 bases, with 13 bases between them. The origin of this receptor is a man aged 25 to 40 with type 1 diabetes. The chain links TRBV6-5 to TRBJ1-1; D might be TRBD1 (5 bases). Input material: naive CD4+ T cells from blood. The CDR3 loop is CASSETGGDTEAFF. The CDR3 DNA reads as TGTGCCAGCAGTGAAACGGGAGGGGACACTGAAGCTTTCTTT.